The entry below gives a single T cell receptor beta chain sequence along with its context. The data are from a study of blood T cell repertoires in COVID-19. The overall study: The samples span acute and convalescent COVID-19 from the United States, Italy and Spain. The cDNA or gDNA used as material had been derived from T cells, B-cell-depleted T cells, or PBMCs.

The repertoire was sequenced with immunoSEQ multiplex PCR; TCRdb's copy has only in-frame clones and lacks some. In the table there are around 240,000 clones, more than 75% of which are singletons. Germline CDR1 reads SNHLY; CDR2 reads FYNNEI. The CDR3 contains 11 residues. The germline V and J ends were trimmed by 8 bases and 2 bases, with 6 bases remaining between them. Sequenced material: peripheral blood. V usage is TRBV2 and J usage is TRBJ1-2; D not resolved. This receptor was identified in a man in his forties with acute or convalescent COVID-19. The CDR3 DNA reads TGTGCCAGCGGAGAGAACTATGGCTACACCTTC. Translation gives CASGENYGYTF.